The entry below describes one T cell receptor beta chain. The antigen remains undetermined. The source of the sample is a study of CD8+ T cells in alopecia areata. Overall study results and limits: There was only one nonresponder, so it was unclear how baseline CD8+ expansion relates to response. Possibly because of HLA-related factors, TCR sharing was less clear across patients than in mice.

The sample's treatment: oral pan-JAK inhibitor, 5-10 mg twice daily. Extracted from the samples, RNA was reverse transcribed into cDNA to serve as the sequencing template. This table comes from immunoSEQ multiplex PCR, and its TCRdb copy is limited to in-frame clones, with some not included. The sample has 200,000 to 250,000 clones; roughly 64% are singletons. From germline, CDR1 is MNHEY and CDR2 SVGAGI. Unmatched junction bases numbered 9, after V lost 5 bases and J lost 3 bases. The CDR3 covers 15 residues. This receptor was obtained from a human donor with alopecia areata. This chain joins TRBV6-5 and TRBJ1-2; TRBD1 matches at 7 bases. This material consisted of CD4+ T cells sorted from blood, taken at week 4, from a patient treated with tofacitinib. The CDR3: CASSRGSGGDYGYTF. In nucleotides, the CDR3 is TGTGCCAGCAGTAGGGGATCAGGGGGGGACTATGGCTACACCTTC.